The 29 T cell receptor beta chains reported below all come from one sample, sequenced in a study of beta chain features in type 1 diabetes. Reverse transcribing all isolated RNA meant expressed TCRB transcripts were sequenced. The data were produced by immunoSEQ multiplex PCR, yet TCRdb's version contains in-frame clones alone and is incomplete. The sample contains about 270,000 clones, roughly 15% of which appear only once. Sequencing was carried out using naive CD4+ T cells from blood. The receptors derive from a woman aged 40 to 50 in good health.

The rearrangement uses TRBV19 and TRBJ2-3; D perhaps matches TRBD2 (5 bases). The CDR3 spans 13 residues. Looked up from germline, CDR1 is LNHDA and CDR2 is SQIVND (reference sequence). Trimming cost V 10 bases and J 1 base, with 12 bases left between them. In nucleotides, the CDR3 is TGTGCCACTCGAGGGCAGGGCACAGATACGCAGTATTTT. Its translation is CATRGQGTDTQYF.

This clone has more than one count but fewer than ten. The V gene is TRBV11-2, the J gene TRBJ2-7; weak D call: TRBD1 (6 bases). V was shortened by 5 bases and J by 2 bases, with 13 bases between the two germline ends. In germline, CDR1 is SGHAT, CDR2 FQNNGV. This CDR3 has 14 residues. DNA of the CDR3: TGTGCCAGCAGCCCTGACAGGACCGCCTACGAGCAGTACTTC. This translates into CASSPDRTAYEQYF.

The CDR3: CASSPTTGTYEQYF. The DNA of the CDR3 is TGTGCCAGCAGCCCCACGACTGGAACCTACGAGCAGTACTTC. The chain couples TRBV9 to TRBJ2-7, with D hard to call. Per the germline V gene, CDR1 is SGDLS and CDR2 is YYNGEE. The CDR3 extends over 14 amino acids. Trimming stripped 4 bases from V and 2 bases from J, with 13 bases between. Combining the CDR3 with reference TRBV9 and TRBJ2-7 gives the whole variable domain DSGVTQTPKHLITATGQRVTLRCSPRSGDLSVYWYQQSLDQGLQFLIQYYNGEERAKGNILERFSAQQFPDLHSELNLSSLELGDSALYFCASSPTTGTYEQYFGPGTRLTVT.

This clone has just a few counts. This chain uses TRBV19 with TRBJ2-4, with D tentatively TRBD2 (5 bases). There are 14 residues in the CDR3. Per the germline V gene, CDR1 is LNHDA and CDR2 is SQIVND (reference sequence). The ends were cut back, 4 bases at V and 7 bases at J, with 14 bases in the middle. CDR3 bases: TGTGCCAGTAGTAATCTCGGGGTGGTGAACATTCAGTACTTC. This translates into CASSNLGVVNIQYF.

The sample holds a few counts of this clone. The chain has TRBV7-9 and TRBJ2-2, with D perhaps matching TRBD1 (6 bases). Trimming cost V 5 bases and J 1 base, with 11 bases left between them. Per germline, CDR1 SEHNR and CDR2 FQNEAQ (reference sequence). CDR3 length: 15 residues. CDR3 DNA sequence: TGTGCCAGCAGCGCCGACAGGAGGAACACCGGGGAGCTGTTTTTT. Its protein is CASSADRRNTGELFF. Full variable domain (rest looked up from reference TRBV7-9 and TRBJ2-2): DTGVSQNPRHKITKRGQNVTFRCDPISEHNRLYWYRQTLGQGPEFLTYFQNEAQLEKSRLLSDRFSAERPKGSFSTLEIQRTEQGDSAMYLCASSADRRNTGELFFGEGSRLTVL.

This clone has only a few counts. This rearrangement joins TRBV6-5 to TRBJ1-5; TRBD1 matches at 9 bases. Germline CDR1 MNHEY, CDR2 SVGAGI. CDR3 size: 16 residues. V was clipped by 4 bases and J by 2 bases; unmatched bases: 6. CDR3 nucleotides: TGTGCCAGCAGTTCCGACAGGGGGAGCGGCAATCAGCCCCAGCATTTT. It encodes CASSSDRGSGNQPQHF.

This chain joins TRBV5-4 and TRBJ1-3, with D maybe TRBD1 (5 bases). Germline loops: CDR1 SGHNT, CDR2 YYREEE (reference sequence). The CDR3 spans 15 residues. Trimming removed 0 bases from V and 4 bases from J, with 11 bases in between. DNA for the CDR3: TGTGCCAGCAGCTTGGAAGCGGGGCGAGGAAACACCATATATTTT. This encodes CASSLEAGRGNTIYF. Variable domain in full (rest from reference TRBV5-4 and TRBJ1-3): ETGVTQSPTHLIKTRGQQVTLRCSSQSGHNTVSWYQQALGQGPQFIFQYYREEENGRGNFPPRFSGLQFPNYSSELNVNALELDDSALYLCASSLEAGRGNTIYFGEGSWLTVV.

This clone was seen only a few times. The chain couples TRBV23-1 to TRBJ2-3, with D tentatively TRBD2 (7 bases). TRBV23-1 is marked as an open reading frame, function uncertain. Trimming took 4 bases from V and 1 from J, leaving 15 bases between them. CDR3 size: 16 residues. The CDR3 protein is CASSPLRGARTDTQYF. The DNA of the CDR3 is TGCGCCAGCAGTCCCCTCCGGGGGGCCCGCACAGATACGCAGTATTTT.

Only a few counts were recorded for this clone. This chain links TRBV19 with TRBJ2-7; a possible D gene is TRBD2 (5 bases). In germline, CDR1 is LNHDA, CDR2 SQIVND (reference sequence). Trimming took off 9 bases at V and 2 bases at J, with 11 bases between the two ends. The CDR3 length is 12 residues. The CDR3 bases are TGTGCCAGCAGTTCGCGGGCCTACGAGCAGTACTTC. Its protein product is CASSSRAYEQYF.

This rearrangement joins TRBV2 to TRBJ1-1; D ambiguous. From germline, CDR1 is SNHLY and CDR2 FYNNEI. V was shortened by 1 base and J by 3 bases, with 6 bases between the two germline ends. CDR3 length equals 13 residues. The CDR3 DNA reads as TGTGCCAGCAGTGAAGTCGGGTACACTGAAGCTTTCTTT. It encodes CASSEVGYTEAFF.

The J gene is TRBJ1-3, the V gene TRBV30; TRBD1 aligns across 7 bases. Trimming at V came to 1 base and at J to 0 bases, leaving 6 bases not matched to a gene. The CDR3 sequence is 16 residues long. Germline values: CDR1 GTSNPN, CDR2 SVGIG (reference sequence). The CDR3 DNA follows: TGTGCCTGGAGTGGAAACAGGGGCTCCTCTGGAAACACCATATATTTT. The encoded protein is CAWSGNRGSSGNTIYF.

The V gene is TRBV6-5, the J gene TRBJ1-6; no clear D. Trimming took off 6 bases at V and 6 bases at J, with 6 bases between the two ends. Germline CDR1 and CDR2: MNHEY and SVGAGI. The CDR3 spans 12 residues. The CDR3 region is CASSGGNSPLHF. The DNA of the CDR3 is TGTGCCAGCAGCGGCGGTAATTCACCCCTCCACTTT.

The CDR3 DNA reads as TGTGCCAGCAGCGGGGGGGCCGGGGAGACCCAGTACTTC. It encodes CASSGGAGETQYF. This chain links TRBV6-6 with TRBJ2-5; 8 bases fit TRBD2. The V gene's germline CDR1 is MNHNY and CDR2 SVGAGI (reference sequence). The CDR3 sequence is 13 residues long. V was pared by 6 bases and J by 5 bases, with 5 bases of the junction left unmatched.

This clone has a handful of counts. The gene calls are TRBV7-9 and TRBJ1-4, with 10 positions matching TRBD1. CDR3 size: 15 residues. V was pared by 4 bases and J by 8 bases, with 7 bases of the junction left unmatched. Germline values: CDR1 SEHNR, CDR2 FQNEAQ (reference sequence). The CDR3 coding sequence is TGTGCCAGCAGCTCCCGACAGGGGGCAGGAGAAAAACTGTTTTTT. This codes for CASSSRQGAGEKLFF.

The chain links TRBV19 to TRBJ2-3; D gene uncertain. The CDR3 has 12 amino acids. Trimming stripped 5 bases from V and 4 bases from J, with 7 bases between. Germline V gene data show CDR1 as LNHDA and CDR2 as SQIVND (reference sequence). The CDR3 DNA sequence: TGTGCCAGTAGTGCACACCCAGATACGCAGTATTTT. Translating it yields CASSAHPDTQYF.

This chain uses TRBV9 with TRBJ1-1; D ambiguous. Germline V gene sequence: CDR1 SGDLS, CDR2 YYNGEE. The CDR3 contains 13 residues. V lost 5 bases to trimming and J lost 2 bases, with 10 bases between them. Here the CDR3 reads CASRGGGNTEAFF. CDR3 DNA: TGTGCCAGCAGGGGAGGTGGAAACACTGAAGCTTTCTTT.

This chain joins TRBV18 and TRBJ1-3; no definite D call. V lost 3 bases, J lost 3 bases, and 6 bases lay in between. The germline V gene encodes CDR1 KGHSH and CDR2 LQKENI. The length of the CDR3 is 13 residues. The chain's CDR3 is CASSPPGGNTIYF. For the CDR3, the DNA is TGTGCCAGCTCACCTCCGGGTGGAAACACCATATATTTT.

The J gene is TRBJ2-5, the V gene TRBV2; D might be TRBD2 (7 bases). The CDR3 is made up of 16 amino acids. The germline V gene has CDR1 SNHLY and CDR2 FYNNEI. Trimming stripped 1 base from V and 5 bases from J, with 17 bases between. The CDR3 spells CASSEVRGGARETQYF. Written as DNA, the CDR3 is TGTGCCAGCAGTGAAGTCCGTGGGGGGGCCAGGGAGACCCAGTACTTC.

The rearrangement links TRBV29-1 to TRBJ2-7; 13 bases are shared with TRBD2. Germline loops: CDR1 SQVTM, CDR2 ANQGSEA. There are 15 residues in the CDR3. V lost 6 bases to trimming and J lost 1 base; unmatched junction nucleotides: 6. The CDR3 DNA follows: TGCAGCGTAGCCCCGGGACTAGCGGGATCCTACGAGCAGTACTTC. Its protein is CSVAPGLAGSYEQYF.

This chain uses TRBV18 with TRBJ1-1, with D possibly being TRBD1 (6 bases). Between the trimmed V and J ends, which lost 3 bases and 3 bases, there was a span of 11 bases. The CDR3 has 14 amino acids. Looked up from germline, CDR1 is KGHSH and CDR2 is LQKENI. The CDR3 here is CASSPGAQDTEAFF. CDR3 DNA sequence: TGTGCCAGCTCACCGGGGGCGCAGGACACTGAAGCTTTCTTT.

The J gene is TRBJ1-2, the V gene TRBV7-9; 7 nucleotides align to TRBD1. The length of the CDR3 is 13 residues. Germline V gene sequence: CDR1 SEHNR, CDR2 FQNEAQ (reference sequence). The J segment lost 4 bases and the V segment lost 4 bases, leaving 3 bases of the junction unmatched. This CDR3 is CASSSRGSYGYTF. CDR3 sequence (DNA): TGTGCCAGCAGCTCCAGGGGGTCCTATGGCTACACCTTC.

This clone has more than one count but fewer than ten. The chain combines TRBV10-3 with TRBJ1-1, with TRBD1 as a possible D gene (6 bases). The length of the CDR3 is 14 residues. Germline CDR1 reads ENHRY; CDR2 reads SYGVKD. Trimming stripped 8 bases from V and 1 base from J, with 14 bases between. The CDR3 spells CAIGGAQPNTEAFF. The CDR3 DNA reads as TGTGCCATCGGGGGGGCCCAGCCGAACACTGAAGCTTTCTTT.

This clone turned up a few times. The chain has TRBV5-1 and TRBJ2-2, with 11 bases aligning to TRBD2. CDR3 size: 19 residues. The germline gives CDR1 SGHRS, CDR2 YFSETQ. Trimming cost V 4 bases and J 3 bases; bases outside gene matches: 14. DNA of the CDR3: TGCGCCAGCAGCACTGGATTACTTACTAGCGGGGGATACACCGGGGAGCTGTTTTTT. Amino acid sequence: CASSTGLLTSGGYTGELFF.

This clone was counted a few times. The chain recombines TRBV19 with TRBJ2-5; D might be TRBD1 (6 bases). Germline V gene lookup returns CDR1 LNHDA and CDR2 SQIVND (reference sequence). The CDR3 sequence is 12 residues long. Trimming removed 4 bases at V and 6 bases at J, with 9 bases between. The CDR3 spells CASSKDSKTQYF. CDR3 in DNA: TGTGCCAGTAGTAAGGACAGTAAGACCCAGTACTTC.

The V and J genes are TRBV7-9 and TRBJ1-1; no definite D call. Germline CDR1 and CDR2: SEHNR and FQNEAQ (reference sequence). The CDR3 contains 13 residues. With 5 bases removed from V and 10 bases from J, the gap between germline ends came to 17 bases. The CDR3 nucleotides are TGTGCCAGCAGCCGAGTAACACTAGTGGGAGCTTTCTTT. It yields the protein CASSRVTLVGAFF.

In this sample, this clone turned up a few times. As DNA, the CDR3 is TGTGCCAGCTCGAAGAAGGGGGACACTGAAGCTTTCTTT. Amino acid sequence: CASSKKGDTEAFF. The V gene is TRBV18, the J gene TRBJ1-1; TRBD1 might be the D (6 bases). The CDR3 length is 13 residues. V gave up 6 bases and J gave up 3 bases, with 11 bases separating them. Looked up from germline, CDR1 is KGHSH and CDR2 is LQKENI.

This clone was seen a handful of times. The chain links TRBV10-3 to TRBJ2-7; 9 bases agree with TRBD1. The CDR3 has 13 amino acids. J gave up 5 bases and V 10 bases, and 9 bases lay outside the gene matches. Per germline, CDR1 ENHRY and CDR2 SYGVKD. CDR3: CATTGQGDDEQYF. The DNA for the CDR3 is TGTGCCACGACGGGACAGGGTGACGACGAGCAGTACTTC.

This clone was seen a handful of times. The V and J genes are TRBV5-6 and TRBJ1-1, with TRBD1 as a possible D gene (5 bases). CDR3 length equals 13 residues. Germline values: CDR1 SGHDT, CDR2 YYEEEE. V was cut by 4 bases and J by 1 base, with 8 bases left in between. The CDR3 sequence: CASSRGWNTEAFF. In DNA, the CDR3 is TGTGCCAGCAGCCGGGGGTGGAACACTGAAGCTTTCTTT.

The genes are TRBV7-8 and TRBJ1-5; D call uncertain. V lost 5 bases and J 2 bases, leaving 10 bases between the germline ends. From germline, CDR1 is SGHVS and CDR2 FQNEAQ. The CDR3 has 14 amino acids. CDR3 amino acids: CASSPAAGNQPQHF. CDR3 nucleotide sequence: TGTGCCAGCAGCCCGGCGGCGGGCAATCAGCCCCAGCATTTT.